Shown below are 21 T cell receptor beta chains from a single sample sequenced in a study of Ad26.COV2.S vaccination and SARS-CoV-2 variants. Sample treatment: some 19 received Ad26.COV2.S at low or high dose, single or two shots; 5 received placebo; per-sample allocation not given. Specimens were obtained on day 63 following the first vaccine or placebo injection. Only in-frame clones appear in the TCRdb table, and some are missing; sequencing was by immunoSEQ multiplex PCR. Among approximately 400,000 clones listed, more than 75% were seen once. Source: peripheral blood, taken in a trial of Ad26.COV2.S vaccine versus placebo. The receptors were sampled from a person between 18 and 59 years old who received the Ad26.COV2.S COVID-19 vaccine or a placebo.

This chain links TRBV14 with TRBJ2-2; D ambiguous. The V gene's germline CDR1 is SGHDN and CDR2 FVKESK. V was pared by 1 base and J by 5 bases, with 8 bases between. The length of the CDR3 is 14 residues. In nucleotides, the CDR3 is TGTGCCAGCAGCCAAGTGAGTGGAACCGGGGAGCTGTTTTTT. Its protein is CASSQVSGTGELFF.

V usage is TRBV6-5 and J usage is TRBJ1-1; possible D gene TRBD1, 6 bases. The CDR3 sequence is 13 residues long. The germline V and J ends were trimmed by 2 bases and 7 bases, with 11 bases remaining between them. Germline loops: CDR1 MNHEY, CDR2 SVGAGI. The CDR3 DNA sequence: TGTGCCAGCAGTTACCGTGGACAGAATGAAGCTTTCTTT. It codes for CASSYRGQNEAFF.

This chain links TRBV24-1 with TRBJ1-2; the match to TRBD1 covers 7 bases. Germline loops: CDR1 KGHDR, CDR2 SFDVKD. This CDR3 is built from 14 residues. With V trimmed by 4 bases and J by 5 bases, 6 bases remained unmatched. This CDR3 reads CATSDLDRKYGYTF. CDR3 nucleotide sequence: TGTGCCACCAGTGACCTGGACAGGAAATATGGCTACACCTTC.

The rearrangement links TRBV11-2 to TRBJ2-3, with TRBD1 matching over 10 bases. The CDR3 spans 16 residues. The J segment lost 3 bases and the V segment lost 8 bases, leaving 11 bases of the junction unmatched. Per germline, CDR1 SGHAT and CDR2 FQNNGV. The CDR3 reads CASFPSWGQGTDTQYF. The CDR3 nucleotides read TGTGCCAGCTTCCCCTCGTGGGGACAGGGGACAGATACGCAGTATTTT. The full variable domain, its missing parts supplied by reference TRBV11-2 and TRBJ2-3, is EAGVAQSPRYKIIEKRQSVAFWCNPISGHATLYWYQQILGQGPKLLIQFQNNGVVDDSQLPKDRFSAERLKGVDSTLKIQPAKLEDSAVYLCASFPSWGQGTDTQYFGPGTRLTVL.

J is TRBJ2-5 and V is TRBV5-1, with D possibly matching TRBD1 (5 bases). The V gene lost 4 bases and the J gene lost 2 bases, with 12 bases spanning the gap. The CDR3 loop spans 14 amino acids. In germline, CDR1 is SGHRS, CDR2 YFSETQ. For the CDR3, the DNA is TGCGCCAGCAGCCAGGGAAGATCACAAGAGACCCAGTACTTC. Amino acids: CASSQGRSQETQYF.

The rearrangement joins TRBV5-1 to TRBJ2-7, with 11 bases fitting TRBD1. There are 17 residues in the CDR3. Trimming took 1 base from V and 4 from J; bases not matched to a gene: 10. Per germline, CDR1 SGHRS and CDR2 YFSETQ. The CDR3 DNA reads TGCGCCAGCAGCTTGTCCGGGACAGGGGGATTTCCTTACGAGCAGTACTTC. This sequence encodes CASSLSGTGGFPYEQYF.

The genes are TRBV27 and TRBJ2-7; TRBD2 agrees at 7 bases. CDR3 length equals 14 residues. Trimming cost V 1 base and J 2 bases; bases outside gene matches: 2. Germline-derived CDR1 and CDR2 are MNHEY and SMNVEV (reference sequence). This CDR3 reads CASSLYGTTYEQYF. CDR3 coding DNA: TGTGCCAGCAGTTTATACGGGACTACCTACGAGCAGTACTTC.

The chain links TRBV18 to TRBJ1-2; D unresolved. CDR1 is KGHSH, CDR2 LQKENI, per germline. V was cut by 4 bases and J by 4 bases, with 10 bases left in between. This CDR3 is 13 amino acids long. CDR3 residues: CASSRGVVYGYTF. CDR3 bases: TGTGCCAGCTCACGTGGAGTCGTCTATGGCTACACCTTC. Filled out from reference TRBV18 and TRBJ1-2, the complete variable domain reads NAGVMQNPRHLVRRRGQEARLRCSPMKGHSHVYWYRQLPEEGLKFMVYLQKENIIDESGMPKERFSAEFPKEGPSILRIQQVVRGDSAAYFCASSRGVVYGYTFGSGTRLTVV.

The V and J genes are TRBV7-9 and TRBJ2-1; 13 bases are a match to TRBD2. In germline, CDR1 is SEHNR, CDR2 FQNEAQ (reference sequence). This CDR3 contains 14 residues. J was trimmed by 10 bases and V by 5 bases; bases with no gene match: 5. The CDR3 reads CASSPGTSGAEQFF. The CDR3 region has the DNA TGTGCCAGCAGCCCTGGGACTAGCGGGGCCGAGCAGTTCTTC.

V gene TRBV5-1 combines with J gene TRBJ2-1; 9 bases agree with TRBD1. In germline, CDR1 is SGHRS, CDR2 YFSETQ. The V and J ends lost 0 bases and 6 bases, in that order; junction bases with no gene match: 7. CDR3 size: 16 residues. The CDR3 region is CASSLAPPGQGNEQFF. CDR3 nucleotides: TGCGCCAGCAGCTTGGCCCCACCGGGACAGGGCAATGAGCAGTTCTTC.

The count of this clone is one. This chain links TRBV5-4 with TRBJ1-1; a weak D match, TRBD1 (6 bases). Germline-derived CDR1 and CDR2 are SGHNT and YYREEE (reference sequence). The V end was cut by 1 base, the J end by 5 bases, with 12 bases between. This CDR3 has 14 amino acids. The CDR3 sequence: CASSLLQGRTEAFF. CDR3 in DNA: TGTGCCAGCAGCTTGCTACAGGGTCGGACTGAAGCTTTCTTT.

The chain couples TRBV2 to TRBJ1-4; 7 positions agree with TRBD1. The germline gives CDR1 SNHLY, CDR2 FYNNEI. V trimming: 3 bases; J trimming: 4 bases; junction bases outside the gene matches: 5. The CDR3 runs to 15 residues. CDR3 residues: CASSDSGQRNEKLFF. The CDR3 nucleotides are TGTGCCAGCAGTGATTCGGGACAGCGTAATGAAAAACTGTTTTTT. Using reference TRBV2 and TRBJ1-4 for the parts outside the CDR3, the full variable domain is EPEVTQTPSHQVTQMGQEVILRCVPISNHLYFYWYRQILGQKVEFLVSFYNNEISEKSEIFDDQFSVERPDGSNFTLKIRSTKLEDSAMYFCASSDSGQRNEKLFFGSGTQLSVL.

The genes are TRBV18 and TRBJ1-6; no clear D. Germline CDR1 is KGHSH and CDR2 is LQKENI. V was trimmed by 4 bases and J by 0 bases, leaving 7 bases between them. The CDR3 consists of 15 residues. This chain's CDR3 is CASSLSGSYNSPLHF. The DNA for the CDR3 is TGTGCCAGCTCACTATCCGGCTCCTATAATTCACCCCTCCACTTT.

This sequence joins TRBV3-1 (or the pseudogene TRBV3-2) and TRBJ2-7, with a tentative D call TRBD1 (6 bases). Germline V gene data show CDR1 as LGHDT and CDR2 as YNNKEL (reference sequence). V gave up 2 bases and J gave up 6 bases, with 8 bases separating them. The CDR3 is made up of 12 amino acids. As DNA, the CDR3 is TGTGCCAGCAGCCAACGGGACACCGAGCAGTACTTC. This encodes CASSQRDTEQYF.

The chain couples TRBV19 to TRBJ1-5; 9 nucleotides align to TRBD1. The CDR3 is made up of 17 amino acids. Trimming took 3 bases from V and 3 from J; bases not matched to a gene: 9. Germline V CDR1 and CDR2: LNHDA, SQIVND (reference sequence). This CDR3 is CASSITTGGAPNQPQHF. The CDR3, as DNA: TGTGCCAGTAGTATTACAACAGGGGGCGCCCCCAATCAGCCCCAGCATTTT.

The chain recombines TRBV7-2 with TRBJ2-1, with 8 bases that match TRBD2. Germline assignment: CDR1 SGHTA and CDR2 FQGNSA. This CDR3 spans 16 amino acids. V shed 2 bases and J 1 base; nucleotides not matched to a gene: 4. The CDR3 region is CASSLKRGMSYNEQFF. In nucleotides, the CDR3 is TGTGCCAGCAGCTTAAAGCGGGGGATGTCCTACAATGAGCAGTTCTTC.

V and J are TRBV6-5 and TRBJ1-6, with TRBD1 identical over 9 bases. Per germline, CDR1 MNHEY and CDR2 SVGAGI. Germline trimming cut 5 bases from V and 10 bases from J; bases unmatched to any gene: 6. The CDR3 totals 14 residues. The CDR3 sequence is CASSPDRGGSPLHF. DNA of the CDR3: TGTGCCAGCAGTCCTGACAGGGGGGGATCACCCCTCCACTTT.

The chain carries TRBV4-1 and TRBJ2-5, with 9 bases that match TRBD2. Germline CDR1 reads MGHRA; CDR2 reads YSYEKL. The trim removed 4 bases at V and 1 base at J, leaving 10 bases unmatched. This CDR3 comprises 17 residues. CDR3 region: CASSPPRVAGVQETQYF. Here the CDR3 DNA reads TGCGCCAGCAGCCCCCCCCGAGTAGCGGGAGTCCAAGAGACCCAGTACTTC.

V gene TRBV5-4 combines with J gene TRBJ2-7; D remains unclear. Germline lookup yields CDR1 SGHNT and CDR2 YYREEE (reference sequence). The length of the CDR3 is 15 residues. Trimming took 1 base from V and 2 from J, leaving 13 bases between them. The CDR3 loop is CASSLSQYSTYEQYF. The CDR3 bases are TGTGCCAGCAGCTTGTCTCAGTACAGCACCTACGAGCAGTACTTC.

The gene calls are TRBV24-1 and TRBJ2-3; D might be TRBD2 (6 bases). Germline V lookup: CDR1 KGHDR, CDR2 SFDVKD. Deletions cut 9 bases from V and 5 bases from J, with 11 bases between. This CDR3 is built from 12 residues. The CDR3: CATAGTEDTQYF. The CDR3 bases are TGTGCCACCGCGGGAACAGAAGATACGCAGTATTTT.

The J gene is TRBJ2-7, the V gene TRBV24-1, with 9 bases identical to TRBD2. J lost 2 bases, V lost 5 bases, and 9 bases had no gene match. This CDR3 is 16 amino acids long. Looked up from germline, CDR1 is KGHDR and CDR2 is SFDVKD. The CDR3 sequence: CATSGLRTSETYEQYF. For the CDR3, the DNA is TGTGCCACCAGTGGTCTAAGGACTAGCGAAACCTACGAGCAGTACTTC.